Presented here are 18 T cell receptor beta chains from one specimen sequenced in a study of response to subunit inactivated influenza vaccine. In TCRdb, the RT-PCR reads were re-called with MiXCR into one record per CDR3 protein. The data hold around 480,000 distinct CDR3 sequences, with approximately 15% observed a single time. Material: CD4+ T cells sorted from PBMCs, obtained less than 30 months after vaccination. Receptors originate from a man in his fifties or sixties who received an inactivated influenza vaccine.

This rearrangement joins TRBV27 to TRBJ2-1; possible D gene TRBD1, 6 bases. CDR1 is MNHEY and CDR2 is SMNVEV in the germline V gene (reference sequence). V lost 8 bases and J 6 bases, leaving 23 bases between the germline ends. The length of the CDR3 is 16 residues. In DNA form, the CDR3 reads TGTGCCAGCCTTAGCCTAGACAGGAGGAATTTCAATGAGCAGTTCTTC. Translated: CASLSLDRRNFNEQFF.

The rearrangement links TRBV18 to TRBJ2-5; D is unresolved. Germline V gene data show CDR1 as KGHSH and CDR2 as LQKENI. The CDR3 length is 14 residues. The germline V and J ends were trimmed by 3 bases and 3 bases, with 11 bases remaining between them. CDR3 in amino acids: CASSPSVGEETQYF. In DNA form, the CDR3 reads TGTGCCAGCTCACCGTCGGTCGGAGAAGAGACCCAGTACTTC.

This chain links TRBV18 with TRBJ2-7; D not certain. The CDR3 spans 15 residues. Germline loops: CDR1 KGHSH, CDR2 LQKENI. V lost 1 base and J 0 bases, leaving 10 bases between the germline ends. For the CDR3, the DNA is TGTGCCAGCTCACCACGAGGCGCTAGCTCCTACGAGCAGTACTTC. Translating gives CASSPRGASSYEQYF.

The rearrangement links TRBV10-2 to TRBJ2-7; D could derive from TRBD1 or TRBD2 (6 bases each). The CDR3 runs 13 residues. Per the germline V gene, CDR1 is WSHSY and CDR2 is SAAADI. Trimming shortened V by 9 bases and J by 5 bases, and 17 bases separated the two germline ends. The CDR3 reads CASTRGGVDEQYF. CDR3 coding DNA: TGCGCCAGTACCAGGGGAGGTGTGGACGAGCAGTACTTC.

This CDR3 reads CSARGWAPSGRFETQYF. The CDR3 DNA reads as TGCAGTGCTAGGGGTTGGGCACCTAGCGGGAGGTTCGAGACCCAGTACTTC. The chain recombines TRBV20-1 with TRBJ2-5; 11 bases line up with TRBD2. This CDR3 comprises 17 residues. The ends lost 3 bases at V and 5 bases at J; junction bases unmatched: 14. Germline CDR1 and CDR2: DFQATT and SNEGSKA (reference sequence).

This clonotype was seen repeatedly, ten times or more. The chain combines TRBV7-2 with TRBJ2-1; 12 bases match TRBD2. CDR1 is SGHTA and CDR2 is FQGNSA in the germline V gene. This CDR3 has 14 amino acids. CDR3 amino acids: CASSGGASYNEQFF. The CDR3, as DNA: TGTGCATCTAGCGGGGGGGCTAGTTACAATGAGCAGTTCTTC.

The chain recombines TRBV7-2 with TRBJ2-6, with no clear D. The germline CDR1 and CDR2 sequences are SGHTA and FQGNSA. The CDR3 extends over 16 amino acids. Trimming cost V 2 bases and J 0 bases, with 8 bases left between them. The CDR3 DNA reads TGTGCCAGCAGCTTATCGGGTCTCTCTGGGGCCAACGTCCTGACTTTC. This sequence encodes CASSLSGLSGANVLTF.

V is TRBV3-1 and J is TRBJ2-7; 7 bases line up with TRBD1. The trim removed 4 bases at V and 5 bases at J, leaving 2 bases unmatched. The CDR3 loop spans 12 amino acids. Germline-derived CDR1 and CDR2 are LGHDT and YNNKEL (reference sequence). The CDR3: CASSPTGDEQYF. The CDR3 DNA sequence: TGTGCCAGCAGCCCTACAGGGGACGAGCAGTACTTC.

This clonotype was seen ten or more times. The CDR3 sequence is CASSLANYEQYF. CDR3 DNA sequence: TGTGCCAGCAGTTTGGCCAACTACGAGCAGTACTTC. This chain uses TRBV7-2 with TRBJ2-7; D gene ambiguous. Per germline, CDR1 SGHTA and CDR2 FQGNSA. The CDR3 runs 12 residues. Between the trimmed V and J ends, which lost 6 bases and 3 bases, there was a span of 9 bases.

CDR3 sequence reads: CSAAPGTDLYEQYF. CDR3 DNA sequence: TGCAGTGCAGCCCCCGGGACCGACCTTTACGAGCAGTACTTC. The chain joins TRBV20-1 to TRBJ2-7; TRBD1 or TRBD2 may be the D gene (5 bases each). The CDR3 is made up of 14 amino acids. Trimming shortened V by 6 bases and J by 4 bases, and 19 bases separated the two germline ends. The germline V gene encodes CDR1 DFQATT and CDR2 SNEGSKA (reference sequence).

The chain employs TRBV12-3 or TRBV12-4 and TRBJ2-5; a weak D match, TRBD2 (6 bases). V dropped 9 bases and J dropped 6 bases, with 17 bases sitting between them. This CDR3 comprises 13 residues. The CDR3 loop reads CASSPGGPQTQYF. CDR3 in DNA: TGTGCCAGTTCCCCCGGGGGTCCGCAGACCCAGTACTTC.

This clonotype has only a few counts. V is TRBV13 and J is TRBJ2-3, with a possible D match to TRBD2 (5 bases). The ends were cut back, 2 bases at V and 1 base at J, with 19 bases in the middle. CDR3 size: 18 residues. Germline lookup yields CDR1 PRHDT and CDR2 FYEKMQ (reference sequence). CDR3 bases: TGTGCCAGCAGCTTAAGACGCATAGCGCGGACGGGCACAGATACGCAGTATTTT. It is translated as CASSLRRIARTGTDTQYF.

In this sample, this clonotype turned up a few times. This chain uses TRBV29-1 with TRBJ1-1; 10 bases line up with TRBD1. This CDR3 region has 17 residues. Germline loops: CDR1 SQVTM, CDR2 ANQGSEA. Unmatched junction bases numbered 15, after V lost 7 bases and J lost 1 base. The CDR3 DNA is TGCAGCGCAACTAGACAGGGGGCGCGATATGCGAACACTGAAGCTTTCTTT. Translation gives CSATRQGARYANTEAFF.

This clonotype occurred a few times. The chain carries TRBV5-1 and TRBJ2-3; 7 bases align to TRBD2. Looked up from germline, CDR1 is SGHRS and CDR2 is YFSETQ. With V trimmed by 0 bases and J by 0 bases, 4 bases remained unmatched. This CDR3 contains 16 residues. The CDR3 spells CASSLGRGESTDTQYF. CDR3 in DNA: TGCGCCAGCAGCTTGGGTCGGGGGGAAAGCACAGATACGCAGTATTTT.

This clonotype showed up just a few times. This chain connects TRBV7-8 to TRBJ2-2; 11 bases align to TRBD2. The germline CDR1 and CDR2 sequences are SGHVS and FQNEAQ. The CDR3 covers 15 residues. Losses at the gene ends were 5 bases for V and 3 bases for J; bases not matched to a gene: 2. CDR3 amino acids: CASSEGLADTGELFF. As DNA, the CDR3 is TGTGCCAGCAGCGAGGGACTAGCGGACACCGGGGAGCTGTTTTTT.

This clonotype was detected a few times. The rearrangement uses TRBV3-1 and TRBJ2-1; the D is unclear. Trimming removed 4 bases at V and 4 bases at J, with 11 bases between. The CDR3 sequence is 14 residues long. The germline CDR1 and CDR2 sequences are LGHDT and YNNKEL (reference sequence). The CDR3 loop reads CASSPLGAYNEQFF. CDR3 coding DNA: TGTGCCAGCAGCCCGCTTGGAGCGTACAATGAGCAGTTCTTC.

This clonotype was seen more than once but under ten times. The CDR3 DNA sequence: TGTGCCAGCAGCCAAGCAGCGGGACCCTACGAGCAGTACTTC. Translated, it gives CASSQAAGPYEQYF. The chain combines TRBV3-1 with TRBJ2-7, with 7 bases fitting TRBD2. This CDR3 has 14 amino acids. V was clipped by 1 base and J by 2 bases; unmatched bases: 2. In germline, CDR1 is LGHDT, CDR2 YNNKEL (reference sequence).

This clonotype was found a few times. The chain links TRBV11-1 to TRBJ2-1; possible D gene TRBD2, 7 bases. V shed 7 bases and J shed 8 bases, with 39 bases lying between them. Germline-derived CDR1 and CDR2 are SGHAT and FQDESV (reference sequence). This CDR3 region has 21 residues. CDR3 amino acids: CASNTRWVGGPAYDRRDEQFF. CDR3 in DNA: TGTGCCAGCAATACCCGGTGGGTGGGGGGGCCAGCCTACGATCGTCGCGATGAGCAGTTCTTC.